The 9 T cell receptor beta chains below all came from one sample that was sequenced in a study of shared clonotypes between healthy human individuals. Clones were sequenced by immunoSEQ multiplex PCR, and TCRdb holds only the in-frame ones, with some missing. The sample has approximately 340,000 clones, around two thirds seen once; the top ten hold around 10%. Material: memory CD4+ T cells sorted from blood. Subset specified: CD45RA-negative fraction. Receptor source: a man aged 25-45 years in good health.

This clone was counted only a few times. The genes are TRBV28 and TRBJ2-3, with 12 positions matching TRBD2. This CDR3 contains 19 residues. Germline lookup yields CDR1 MDHEN and CDR2 SYDVKM. V lost 8 bases and J lost 2; bases outside the gene matches: 17. Here the CDR3 DNA reads TGTGCCAGCGTAGCCGGACTAGCGGGATACTATGAAAACACAGATACGCAGTATTTT. It yields the protein CASVAGLAGYYENTDTQYF.

The chain combines TRBV11-3 with TRBJ2-3; 8 bases agree with TRBD2. Germline V gene data show CDR1 as SGHNT and CDR2 as YENEEA. The CDR3 length is 16 residues. J was trimmed by 3 bases and V by 5 bases; bases with no gene match: 10. The CDR3 region is CASSPRAGVGTDTQYF. Here the CDR3 DNA reads TGTGCCAGCAGCCCCCGAGCGGGAGTGGGTACAGATACGCAGTATTTT.

This chain uses TRBV28 with TRBJ1-1; no reliable D call. CDR3 length: 12 residues. V dropped 4 bases and J dropped 7 bases, with 10 bases sitting between them. Germline V gene sequence: CDR1 MDHEN, CDR2 SYDVKM. The CDR3 reads CASSSPRLEAFF. The CDR3 DNA follows: TGTGCCAGCAGTTCTCCAAGGCTTGAAGCTTTCTTT.

The rearrangement links TRBV4-1 to TRBJ1-1, with TRBD1 as a possible D gene (6 bases). The CDR3 sequence is 16 residues long. Germline CDR1 reads MGHRA; CDR2 reads YSYEKL. V was shortened by 0 bases and J by 4 bases, with 15 bases between the two germline ends. The CDR3 sequence: CASSQDPGAQGTEAFF. The CDR3 DNA follows: TGCGCCAGCAGCCAAGATCCGGGGGCGCAGGGCACTGAAGCTTTCTTT.

The rearrangement uses TRBV28 and TRBJ2-7, with 9 bases matching TRBD2. The V gene end was trimmed by 6 bases and the J gene end by 1 base; junction bases not matched to a gene: 7. The CDR3 contains 15 residues. CDR1 is MDHEN and CDR2 is SYDVKM in the germline V gene. The CDR3 DNA follows: TGTGCCAGCAGCCCCTCGGCGGGAGGGTCCTACGAGCAGTACTTC. Protein sequence: CASSPSAGGSYEQYF.

The V call is TRBV18, the J call TRBJ1-2; 7 bases line up with TRBD1. V trimming: 0 bases; J trimming: 4 bases; junction bases outside the gene matches: 5. The V gene's germline CDR1 is KGHSH and CDR2 LQKENI. The CDR3 consists of 15 residues. The DNA of the CDR3 is TGTGCCAGCTCACCACCACCCAGGGGGTCCTATGGCTACACCTTC. It specifies CASSPPPRGSYGYTF. Looking up the rest from reference TRBV18 and TRBJ1-2 gives the full variable domain: NAGVMQNPRHLVRRRGQEARLRCSPMKGHSHVYWYRQLPEEGLKFMVYLQKENIIDESGMPKERFSAEFPKEGPSILRIQQVVRGDSAAYFCASSPPPRGSYGYTFGSGTRLTVV.

The gene calls are TRBV4-1 and TRBJ2-7; perhaps TRBD2 as D (6 bases). V gave up 4 bases and J gave up 1 base, with 20 bases separating them. The CDR3 loop spans 17 amino acids. From germline, CDR1 is MGHRA and CDR2 YSYEKL. The CDR3 loop reads CASSRIGLGTASYEQYF. CDR3 in DNA: TGCGCCAGCAGCCGCATAGGCCTCGGGACTGCGTCCTACGAGCAGTACTTC.

This chain connects TRBV5-5 to TRBJ2-5, with TRBD2 matching 9 bases. With V trimmed by 4 bases and J by 7 bases, 14 bases remained unmatched. Germline V lookup: CDR1 SGHKS, CDR2 YYEKEE (reference sequence). The CDR3 is 16 residues long. The CDR3 nucleotides are TGTGCCAGCAGCCGCGCAGGGACTAGCCTCGAGGGGACCCAGTACTTC. Translating it yields CASSRAGTSLEGTQYF.

The chain recombines TRBV10-3 with TRBJ2-1; 7 bases agree with TRBD2. Trimming at V came to 6 bases and at J to 10 bases, leaving 9 bases not matched to a gene. This CDR3 region has 13 residues. Germline V gene sequence: CDR1 ENHRY, CDR2 SYGVKD. CDR3 coding DNA: TGTGCCATCAGCCCCGGGACTACGTACGAGCAGTTCTTC. Translating it yields CAISPGTTYEQFF.